This entry describes one T cell receptor beta chain. Its target is unknown. Germline V gene lookup returns CDR1 MNHEY and CDR2 SMNVEV (reference sequence). V was shortened by 6 bases and J by 0 bases, with 12 bases between the two germline ends. This CDR3 has 15 amino acids. Some clones are missing from TCRdb's copy, which holds only in-frame ones; the method was immunoSEQ multiplex PCR. The sample has tens of thousands of clones, roughly four fifths seen once. This record belongs to a study of radiotherapy plus CTLA-4 blockade in lung cancer. Overall study: Disease control was achieved by approximately 30% of patients, and objective responses by about 17%.

Study-wide results and limits: After radiotherapy and ipilimumab, tumor-derived clones expanded in peripheral blood. Reports state that early shifts in blood T cell clones, with interferon-beta, best predicted response.

Focal radiation plus CTLA-4 blockade with ipilimumab was administered to patients who had chemo-refractory metastatic non-small-cell lung cancer. The sequencing used peripheral blood, collected from a patient treated with radiotherapy plus ipilimumab. This rearrangement joins TRBV27 to TRBJ1-5; possible D gene TRBD1, 5 bases. The origin of this receptor is a human donor with non-small cell lung cancer that progressed on radiotherapy plus ipilimumab. Here the CDR3 DNA reads TGTGCCAGCAGCAGGGACGGAGATAGCAATCAGCCCCAGCATTTT. Translation gives CASSRDGDSNQPQHF.